The T cell receptor (beta chain) described here comes from a study of blood T cell repertoires in COVID-19. Study-wide background: Donors in the United States, Italy and Spain gave samples during acute or convalescent COVID-19. Sample material is recorded as cDNA or gDNA derived from T cells, B-cell-depleted T cells, or PBMCs.

Profiling relied on immunoSEQ multiplex PCR, and the TCRdb table lists in-frame clones only, not all of them. Here the sample spans over 300,000 clones, around 90% being singletons. This clone has a handful of counts. The sample holds other DNA sequences that translate to the same CDR3. CDR1 is SGHTA, CDR2 FQGNSA, per germline. The CDR3 covers 17 residues. Germline trimming cut 6 bases from V and 5 bases from J; bases unmatched to any gene: 8. Material: peripheral blood. The clonotype originates from a man aged 40-55 years with acute or convalescent COVID-19. V gene TRBV7-2 combines with J gene TRBJ2-3, with 16 bases that match TRBD2. The CDR3 loop reads CASSPGTSGGAVDTQYF. The CDR3 DNA follows: TGTGCCAGCAGTCCGGGGACTAGCGGGGGGGCGGTAGATACGCAGTATTTT. Together with reference TRBV7-2 and TRBJ2-3, the CDR3 gives the full variable domain: GAGVSQSPSNKVTEKGKDVELRCDPISGHTALYWYRQSLGQGLEFLIYFQGNSAPDKSGLPSDRFSAERTGGSVSTLTIQRTQQEDSAVYLCASSPGTSGGAVDTQYFGPGTRLTVL.